This TCR beta chain was observed in a study of T-cell memory formation after mild COVID-19. Germline CDR1 KGHDR, CDR2 SFDVKD. The CDR3 is 14 amino acids. With V trimmed by 6 bases and J by 5 bases, 5 bases remained unmatched. Barcoded TCR alpha and TCR beta cDNA libraries with UMIs came from 5'RACE using constant-segment primers. TCRdb reanalysed the 5' RACE reads using MiXCR and keeps one entry per CDR3 protein. Among more than 45,000 distinct CDR3 sequences listed, over 8.5% were seen once. The clonotype comes from an adult woman who had mild COVID-19 (a few samples of this study predate the infection). Cell type and time point are not known. This sequence joins TRBV24-1 and TRBJ1-5; 8 nucleotides align to TRBD1. Sequences were obtained from PBMCs or a T cell subset sorted from them (not recorded which). Here the CDR3 reads CATSSGQGDQPQHF. The CDR3 region has the DNA TGTGCCACCAGTTCAGGACAGGGCGATCAGCCCCAGCATTTT.